These T cell receptor beta chains were read from a single sample in a study of PD-1 blockade in classical Hodgkin lymphoma. Assay: immunoSEQ multiplex PCR; the TCRdb copy retains only in-frame clones and omits some. The sample consists of roughly 18,000 clones, around 75% of them appearing once. The sample consisted of CD4+ T cells from blood, taken before the fourth cycle of nivolumab. The source is a human donor with classical Hodgkin lymphoma. Each CDR3 is given with its conserved first and last residue. Fields, in order: clone size, D gene, V gene, J gene, CDR3 protein, CDR3 DNA. A D gene is named only where the DNA matches it firmly. Only some rows state a clone size, as once, few, many or a class for expanded clones.

.,TRBD1,TRBV5-4,TRBJ2-7,CASSRDRASYEQYF,TGTGCCAGCAGCCGGGACAGGGCGAGCTACGAGCAGTACTTC
.,.,TRBV12-5,TRBJ2-1,CASGPLLGSMSYNEQFF,TGTGCTAGTGGTCCGCTCCTCGGGAGTATGTCCTACAATGAGCAGTTCTTC
.,TRBD1,TRBV10-2,TRBJ2-2,CASSETRGPPPGELFF,TGCGCCAGCAGTGAGACGAGGGGGCCTCCCCCCGGGGAGCTGTTTTTT
few,TRBD1,TRBV6-6,TRBJ1-1,CASSHGTVEAFF,TGTGCCAGCTCCCACGGGACAGTCGAAGCTTTCTTT
.,TRBD1,TRBV6-1,TRBJ1-5,CAGQGAINQPQHF,TGTGCCGGCCAGGGGGCGATCAATCAGCCCCAGCATTTT
few,.,TRBV19,TRBJ1-2,CASSRGGTYGYTF,TGTGCCAGTAGTCGCGGCGGAACCTATGGCTACACCTTC
once,.,TRBV19,TRBJ1-5,CASNRDAINNQPQHF,TGTGCCAGTAATCGGGACGCTATAAACAATCAGCCCCAGCATTTT
few,TRBD1,TRBV30,TRBJ1-6,CAWSAGTGVSPLHF,TGTGCCTGGAGTGCCGGGACAGGGGTTTCACCCCTCCACTTT
few,TRBD1,TRBV19,TRBJ1-2,CASSLGQVRDYTF,TGTGCCAGTAGTTTGGGACAGGTGCGGGACTACACCTTC
.,TRBD2,TRBV5-4,TRBJ2-2,CASSLTSWREANTGELFF,TGTGCCAGCAGCTTGACTTCGTGGCGGGAGGCGAACACCGGGGAGCTGTTTTTT
.,TRBD2,TRBV4-3,TRBJ2-3,CASSQINGGRGTDTQYF,TGCGCCAGCAGCCAAATCAACGGCGGGAGGGGCACAGATACGCAGTATTTT
.,.,TRBV13,TRBJ2-3,CASSSSGRTTDTQYF,TGTGCCAGCAGCTCGTCGGGACGGACCACAGATACGCAGTATTTT
.,TRBD1,TRBV5-1,TRBJ2-1,CATATGSSYNEQFF,TGCGCCACCGCGACAGGGAGCTCCTACAATGAGCAGTTCTTC
.,.,TRBV19,TRBJ2-3,CASRVSSTDTQYF,TGTGCCAGCAGGGTCTCTAGCACAGATACGCAGTATTTT
.,.,TRBV11-1,TRBJ2-5,CASSSRSGGRETQYF,TGTGCCAGCAGCTCCAGGTCCGGGGGGCGAGAGACCCAGTACTTC
.,.,TRBV27,TRBJ1-6,CASSYRAGAYNSPLHF,TGTGCCAGCAGCTACAGGGCAGGGGCCTATAATTCACCCCTCCACTTT
.,.,TRBV7-9,TRBJ2-2,CASSLISGLNTGELFF,TGTGCCAGCAGCTTAATAAGCGGGTTGAACACCGGGGAGCTGTTTTTT
.,.,TRBV6-6,TRBJ2-1,CASSNGGYEQFF,TGTGCCAGCAGCAATGGGGGCTATGAGCAGTTCTTC
once,.,TRBV9,TRBJ1-2,CASSVGGAGDSYGYTF,TGTGCCAGCAGCGTAGGAGGGGCAGGGGATAGCTATGGCTACACCTTC
.,.,TRBV10-2,TRBJ1-3,CASSGAGGNTIYF,TGCGCCAGCAGTGGGGCAGGAGGAAACACCATATATTTT
.,.,TRBV5-5,TRBJ1-6,CASSLIPSAGGNSPLHF,TGTGCCAGCAGCTTGATCCCGTCGGCGGGGGGCAATTCACCCCTCCACTTT
medium-sized,TRBD2,TRBV5-4,TRBJ2-2,CASSVSGLADANTGELFF,TGTGCCAGCAGCGTATCGGGACTAGCGGACGCGAACACCGGGGAGCTGTTTTTT
few,TRBD1,TRBV6-5,TRBJ1-5,CASRLTGGSQPQHF,TGTGCCAGCAGGTTAACAGGGGGAAGTCAGCCCCAGCATTTT
.,.,TRBV28,TRBJ1-2,CASSFQRGLSGYTF,TGTGCCAGCAGTTTTCAACGGGGTCTCTCTGGCTACACCTTC
once,TRBD1,TRBV14,TRBJ2-5,CASSPHRGGQQTQYF,TGTGCCAGCAGCCCCCACAGGGGTGGGCAGCAGACCCAGTACTTC
few,.,TRBV28,TRBJ1-2,CASSLNRDDGYTF,TGTGCCAGCAGTTTGAATAGGGACGATGGCTACACCTTC
.,TRBD2,TRBV6-6,TRBJ2-2,CASSHGGASTGELFF,TGTGCCAGCAGTCACGGGGGGGCTTCCACCGGGGAGCTGTTTTTT
.,.,TRBV6-1,TRBJ1-1,CASSEGGFDTEAFF,TGTGCCAGCAGTGAAGGAGGGTTTGACACTGAAGCTTTCTTT
few,.,TRBV5-6,TRBJ1-4,CASSSSKRVLLNEKLFF,TGTGCCAGCAGCTCAAGTAAACGGGTCCTCCTTAATGAAAAACTGTTTTTT
few,TRBD2,TRBV30,TRBJ2-5,CAWGGTSGMSETQYF,TGTGCCTGGGGGGGGACTAGCGGGATGTCAGAGACCCAGTACTTC
.,.,TRBV11-3,TRBJ2-3,CASSLEKGWDTQYF,TGTGCCAGCAGCTTAGAGAAGGGTTGGGATACGCAGTATTTT
few,.,TRBV10-1,TRBJ1-1,CASSLSGLNTEAFF,TGCGCCAGCAGTTTAAGCGGGCTGAACACTGAAGCTTTCTTT
.,.,TRBV19,TRBJ2-1,CASSSAGWDNEQFF,TGTGCCAGTAGTTCCGCAGGGTGGGACAATGAGCAGTTCTTC
once,TRBD2,TRBV6-4,TRBJ2-3,CASSDSPIAGGSTDTQYF,TGTGCCAGCAGTGACTCCCCCATAGCGGGGGGGAGCACAGATACGCAGTATTTT
.,.,TRBV11-2,TRBJ1-2,CASRPVRDGYGYTF,TGTGCCAGCAGGCCCGTCAGGGACGGCTATGGCTACACCTTC
.,.,TRBV27,TRBJ1-4,CASSPSQGRGELFF,TGTGCCAGCAGTCCCTCCCAGGGGCGAGGGGAACTGTTTTTT
.,TRBD2,TRBV10-2,TRBJ2-7,CASKVGGPISQTYEQYF,TGCGCCAGCAAGGTGGGAGGGCCAATATCTCAAACCTACGAGCAGTACTTC
.,.,TRBV6-1,TRBJ2-5,CASSEASRKETQYF,TGTGCCAGCAGTGAAGCGTCAAGGAAAGAGACCCAGTACTTC
.,.,TRBV28,TRBJ2-5,CASGRSETQYF,TGTGCCAGCGGCCGCAGTGAGACCCAGTACTTC
.,TRBD2,TRBV7-2,TRBJ2-7,CASSRLAGGSYEQYF,TGTGCCAGCAGCCGACTAGCGGGAGGCTCCTACGAGCAGTACTTC
.,TRBD2,TRBV29-1,TRBJ2-1,CSVPLSSGRGEQFF,TGCAGCGTCCCCCTCTCGAGCGGGAGGGGTGAGCAGTTCTTC
.,.,TRBV6-6,TRBJ1-6,CASSSGGLKAPLHF,TGTGCCAGCAGTTCCGGGGGGCTTAAGGCACCCCTCCACTTT
.,.,TRBV5-5,TRBJ2-7,CASSISAGTYEQYF,TGTGCCAGCAGCATCAGCGCCGGTACCTACGAGCAGTACTTC
.,.,TRBV7-2,TRBJ2-4,CASSLGRTGWNIQYF,TGTGCCAGCAGCTTAGGGAGGACTGGGTGGAACATTCAGTACTTC
.,TRBD1,TRBV30,TRBJ2-7,CAWSRATGGADEQYF,TGTGCCTGGAGTCGCGCGACAGGGGGTGCCGACGAGCAGTACTTC
.,.,TRBV30,TRBJ1-2,CAWSRAKEWYGYTF,TGTGCCTGGAGTAGAGCCAAGGAGTGGTATGGCTACACCTTC